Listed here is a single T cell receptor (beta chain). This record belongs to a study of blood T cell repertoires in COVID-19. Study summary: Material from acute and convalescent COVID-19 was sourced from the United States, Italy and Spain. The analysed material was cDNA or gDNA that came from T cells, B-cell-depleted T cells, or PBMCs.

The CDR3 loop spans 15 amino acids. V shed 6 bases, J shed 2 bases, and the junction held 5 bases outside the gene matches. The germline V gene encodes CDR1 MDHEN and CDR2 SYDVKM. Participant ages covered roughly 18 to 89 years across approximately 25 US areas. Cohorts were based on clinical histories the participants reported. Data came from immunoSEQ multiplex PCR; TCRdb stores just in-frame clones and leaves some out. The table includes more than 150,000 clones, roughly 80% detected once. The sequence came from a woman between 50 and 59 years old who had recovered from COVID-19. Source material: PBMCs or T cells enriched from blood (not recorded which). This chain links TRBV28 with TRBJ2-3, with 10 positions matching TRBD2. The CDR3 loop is CASSPAGGLTDTQYF. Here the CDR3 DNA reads TGTGCCAGCAGCCCAGCGGGAGGGCTCACAGATACGCAGTATTTT. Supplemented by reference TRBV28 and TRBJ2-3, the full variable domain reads DVKVTQSSRYLVKRTGEKVFLECVQDMDHENMFWYRQDPGLGLRLIYFSYDVKMKEKGDIPEGYSVSREKKERFSLILESASTNQTSMYLCASSPAGGLTDTQYFGPGTRLTVL.